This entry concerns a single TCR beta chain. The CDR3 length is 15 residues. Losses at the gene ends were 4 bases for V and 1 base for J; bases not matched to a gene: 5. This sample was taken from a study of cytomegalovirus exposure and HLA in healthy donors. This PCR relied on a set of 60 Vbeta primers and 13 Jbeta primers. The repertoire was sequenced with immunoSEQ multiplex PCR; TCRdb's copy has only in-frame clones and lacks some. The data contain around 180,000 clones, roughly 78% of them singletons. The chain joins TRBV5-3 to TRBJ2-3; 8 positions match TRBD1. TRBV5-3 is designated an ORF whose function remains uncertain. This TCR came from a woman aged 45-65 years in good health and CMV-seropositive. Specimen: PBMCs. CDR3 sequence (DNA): TGTGCCAGAAGCACTGGACAGGGCGGCACAGATACGCAGTATTTT. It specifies CARSTGQGGTDTQYF.